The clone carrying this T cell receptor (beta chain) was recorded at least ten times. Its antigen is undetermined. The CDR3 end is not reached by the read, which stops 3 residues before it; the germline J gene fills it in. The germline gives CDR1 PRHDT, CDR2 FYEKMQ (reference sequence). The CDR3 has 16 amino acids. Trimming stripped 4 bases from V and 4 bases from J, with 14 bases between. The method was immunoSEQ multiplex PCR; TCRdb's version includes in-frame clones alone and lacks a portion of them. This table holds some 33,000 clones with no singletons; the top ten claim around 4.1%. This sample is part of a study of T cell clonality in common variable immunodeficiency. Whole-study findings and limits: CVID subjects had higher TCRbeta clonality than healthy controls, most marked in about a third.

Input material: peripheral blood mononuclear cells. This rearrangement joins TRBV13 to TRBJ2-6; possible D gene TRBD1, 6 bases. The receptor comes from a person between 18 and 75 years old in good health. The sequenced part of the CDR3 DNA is TGTGCCAGCAGCTGGGCTGACAGGACCGGGGCCAACGTC. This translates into CASSWADRTGANV. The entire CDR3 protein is CASSWADRTGANVLTF.